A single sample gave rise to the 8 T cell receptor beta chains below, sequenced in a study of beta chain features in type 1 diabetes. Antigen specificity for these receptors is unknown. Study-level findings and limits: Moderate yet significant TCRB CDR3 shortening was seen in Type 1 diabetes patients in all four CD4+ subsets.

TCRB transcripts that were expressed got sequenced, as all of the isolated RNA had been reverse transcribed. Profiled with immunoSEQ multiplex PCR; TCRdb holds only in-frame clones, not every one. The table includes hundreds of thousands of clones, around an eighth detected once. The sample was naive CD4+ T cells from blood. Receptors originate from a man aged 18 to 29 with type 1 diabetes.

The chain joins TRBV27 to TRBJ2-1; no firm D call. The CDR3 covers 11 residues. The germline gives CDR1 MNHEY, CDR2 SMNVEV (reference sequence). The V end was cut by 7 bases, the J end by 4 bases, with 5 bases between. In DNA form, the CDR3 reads TGTGCCAGCACCCAATACAATGAGCAGTTCTTC. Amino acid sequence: CASTQYNEQFF.

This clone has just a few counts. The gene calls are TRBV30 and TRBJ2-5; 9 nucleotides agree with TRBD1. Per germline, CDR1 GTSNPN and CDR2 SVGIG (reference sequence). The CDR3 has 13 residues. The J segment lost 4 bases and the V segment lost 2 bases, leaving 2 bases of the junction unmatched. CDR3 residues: CAWSPGQGETQYF. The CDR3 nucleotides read TGTGCCTGGAGTCCGGGACAGGGAGAGACCCAGTACTTC.

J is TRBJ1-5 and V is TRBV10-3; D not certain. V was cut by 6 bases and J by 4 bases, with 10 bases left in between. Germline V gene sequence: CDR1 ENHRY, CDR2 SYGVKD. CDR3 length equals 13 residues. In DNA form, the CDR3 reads TGTGCCATCAGATCAGACCGAAATCAGCCCCAGCATTTT. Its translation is CAIRSDRNQPQHF.

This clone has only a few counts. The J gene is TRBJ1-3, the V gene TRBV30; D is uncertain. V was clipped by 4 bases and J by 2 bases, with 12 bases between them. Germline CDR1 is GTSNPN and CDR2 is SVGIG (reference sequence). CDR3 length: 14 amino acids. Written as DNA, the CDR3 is TGTGCCTGGATATCCAAGGCAGCTGGAAACACCATATATTTT. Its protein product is CAWISKAAGNTIYF.

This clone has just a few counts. CDR3 residues: CAWSQGYGYTF. The DNA of the CDR3 is TGTGCCTGGAGTCAGGGGTATGGCTACACCTTC. V gene TRBV30 combines with J gene TRBJ1-2; D perhaps matches TRBD1 (6 bases). The CDR3 totals 11 residues. Germline CDR1 reads GTSNPN; CDR2 reads SVGIG (reference sequence). V shed 2 bases and J shed 5 bases, with 6 bases lying between them.

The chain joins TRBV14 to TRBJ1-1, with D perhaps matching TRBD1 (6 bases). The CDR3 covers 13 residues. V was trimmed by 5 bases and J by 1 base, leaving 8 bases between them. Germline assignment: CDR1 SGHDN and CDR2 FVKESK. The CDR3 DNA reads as TGTGCCAGCAGCTGGGACACGAACACTGAAGCTTTCTTT. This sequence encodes CASSWDTNTEAFF. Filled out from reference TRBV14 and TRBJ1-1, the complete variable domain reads EAGVTQFPSHSVIEKGQTVTLRCDPISGHDNLYWYRRVMGKEIKFLLHFVKESKQDESGMPNNRFLAERTGGTYSTLKVQPAELEDSGVYFCASSWDTNTEAFFGQGTRLTVV.

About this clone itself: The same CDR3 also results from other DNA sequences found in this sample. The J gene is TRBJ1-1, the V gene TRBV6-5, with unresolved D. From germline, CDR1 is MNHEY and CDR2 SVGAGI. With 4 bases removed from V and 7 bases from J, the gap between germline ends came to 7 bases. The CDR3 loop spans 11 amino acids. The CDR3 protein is CASSSRGEAFF. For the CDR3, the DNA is TGTGCCAGCAGTTCGCGGGGTGAAGCTTTCTTT.

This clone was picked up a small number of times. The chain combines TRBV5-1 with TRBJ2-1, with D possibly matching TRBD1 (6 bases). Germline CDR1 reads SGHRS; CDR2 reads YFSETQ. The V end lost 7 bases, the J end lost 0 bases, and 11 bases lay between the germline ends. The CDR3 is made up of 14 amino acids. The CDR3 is CASFTGHSYNEQFF. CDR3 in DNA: TGCGCCAGCTTTACAGGGCACTCCTACAATGAGCAGTTCTTC.